A single sample is the source of the 28 T cell receptor beta chains below, sequenced in a study of blood T cell repertoires in COVID-19. Clones were read by immunoSEQ multiplex PCR, and TCRdb kept only the in-frame ones, dropping some. The sample lists approximately 180,000 clones; 70% to 90% were seen once. Material: peripheral blood. Source of these receptors: a human donor with active or convalescent COVID-19. The donor label of this sample is uncertain.

This clone was seen a single time. The chain is built from TRBV15 and TRBJ1-6; TRBD1 matches 7 bases. Germline V gene data show CDR1 as LNHNV and CDR2 as YYDKDF (reference sequence). V lost 9 bases to trimming and J lost 8 bases; unmatched junction nucleotides: 7. CDR3 length: 13 amino acids. DNA of the CDR3: TGTGCCACAGACCCTACAGGGGATTCACCCCTCCACTTT. It encodes CATDPTGDSPLHF.

This chain uses TRBV27 with TRBJ2-1; TRBD2 matches at 15 bases. The CDR3 spans 15 residues. V gave up 3 bases and J gave up 8 bases; unmatched junction bases: 2. The germline V gene has CDR1 MNHEY and CDR2 SMNVEV (reference sequence). CDR3 bases: TGTGCCAGCAGTTTTCGGACTAGCGGGAGGGATGAGCAGTTCTTC. It specifies CASSFRTSGRDEQFF.

CDR3 protein: CASSTQSQGSNQPQHF. In DNA, the CDR3 is TGTGCCAGTAGTACCCAATCACAGGGGAGCAATCAGCCCCAGCATTTT. V and J are TRBV19 and TRBJ1-5, with TRBD1 matching 7 bases. Unmatched junction bases numbered 7, after V lost 4 bases and J lost 1 base. Germline CDR1 LNHDA, CDR2 SQIVND (reference sequence). CDR3 size: 16 residues.

V gene TRBV19 combines with J gene TRBJ1-3; D gene uncertain. V lost 2 bases, J lost 0 bases, and 8 bases lay in between. This CDR3 is built from 15 residues. In germline, CDR1 is LNHDA, CDR2 SQIVND (reference sequence). The CDR3 DNA is TGTGCCAGTAGTATATTCACGGGCTCTGGAAACACCATATATTTT. Residues: CASSIFTGSGNTIYF.

The chain employs TRBV28 and TRBJ2-5; tentatively, D is TRBD2 (5 bases). The CDR3 has 13 amino acids. CDR1 and CDR2 (germline): MDHEN, SYDVKM. Trimming removed 4 bases from V and 13 bases from J, with 19 bases in between. The CDR3 DNA sequence: TGTGCCAGCAGTTCACATTCGGGGAGTAGATCGTACTTC. Translated, it gives CASSSHSGSRSYF.

This clone has a handful of counts. The J gene is TRBJ2-7, the V gene TRBV12-5; D is unresolved. The germline V and J ends were trimmed by 2 bases and 0 bases, with 5 bases remaining between them. This CDR3 contains 13 residues. Per the germline V gene, CDR1 is LGHNT and CDR2 is FRNRAP. The CDR3 region has the DNA TGTGCTAGTGGTTTGACCAGCTCCTACGAGCAGTACTTC. Amino acids: CASGLTSSYEQYF. Variable domain in full (rest from reference TRBV12-5 and TRBJ2-7): DARVTQTPRHKVTEMGQEVTMRCQPILGHNTVFWYRQTMMQGLELLAYFRNRAPLDDSGMPKDRFSAEMPDATLATLKIQPSEPRDSAVYFCASGLTSSYEQYFGPGTRLTVT.

The V call is TRBV28, the J call TRBJ2-3; 7 bases are a match to TRBD1. Germline loops: CDR1 MDHEN, CDR2 SYDVKM. The CDR3 sequence is 17 residues long. V lost 7 bases, J lost 1 base, and 14 bases stayed unmatched. CDR3 in DNA: TGTGCCAGCAAAAAACTTAAGACAGGGTTTGGCACAGATACGCAGTATTTT. It codes for CASKKLKTGFGTDTQYF.

This clone came up once. The V and J genes are TRBV7-2 and TRBJ2-2; TRBD2 matches 7 bases. The length of the CDR3 is 13 residues. Unmatched junction bases numbered 3, after V lost 4 bases and J lost 7 bases. The V gene's germline CDR1 is SGHTA and CDR2 FQGNSA. In nucleotides, the CDR3 is TGTGCCAGCAGCTGGACTAGTGACGGGGAGCTGTTTTTT. This codes for CASSWTSDGELFF.

The V call is TRBV4-2, the J call TRBJ2-5, with D tentatively TRBD1 (6 bases). V was trimmed by 1 base and J by 5 bases, leaving 14 bases between them. The length of the CDR3 is 15 residues. Germline loops: CDR1 LGHNA, CDR2 YNFKEQ. For the CDR3, the DNA is TGTGCCAGCAGCCAAGGTCAGTCGAGGGGGGAGACCCAGTACTTC. Translated, it gives CASSQGQSRGETQYF.

This rearrangement joins TRBV4-2 to TRBJ2-2; D remains ambiguous. The V gene's germline CDR1 is LGHNA and CDR2 YNFKEQ. Trimming removed 4 bases at V and 0 bases at J, with 6 bases between. The CDR3 is 14 amino acids. This CDR3 is CASSLLANTGELFF. CDR3 sequence (DNA): TGTGCCAGCAGCCTCCTTGCGAACACCGGGGAGCTGTTTTTT.

The chain carries TRBV4-2 and TRBJ2-5; no clear D gene. This CDR3 has 15 residues. Germline V gives CDR1 LGHNA, CDR2 YNFKEQ. Trimming left V 0 bases short and J 5 bases short, with 13 bases between. CDR3 sequence (DNA): TGTGCCAGCAGCCAAGATCTTAGCCTAGGTGAGACCCAGTACTTC. Protein product: CASSQDLSLGETQYF.

On this clone: An end of the junction does not agree with germline; a read error may underlie this. CDR3 in amino acids: CASSEFDGGQGGF. In nucleotides, the CDR3 is TGTGCCAGCAGTGAATTCGACGGGGGACAGGGAGGATTC. The V call is TRBV6-1, the J call TRBJ2-7; 9 bases map to TRBD1. Germline V gene lookup returns CDR1 MNHNS and CDR2 SASEGT. This CDR3 spans 13 amino acids.

In this sample, this clone turned up once. The CDR3, as DNA: TGCAGCGTGGGACAGAGCTCGGCCCGGAGAGGGACTGAAGCTTTCTTT. The encoded protein is CSVGQSSARRGTEAFF. The chain employs TRBV29-1 and TRBJ1-1; TRBD1 matches 7 bases. Germline V gene data show CDR1 as SQVTM and CDR2 as ANQGSEA. V shed 6 bases and J 5 bases; nucleotides not matched to a gene: 18. The CDR3 spans 16 residues.

V gene TRBV5-4 combines with J gene TRBJ2-7, with D uncertain. V was shortened by 1 base and J by 3 bases, with 5 bases between the two germline ends. CDR3 length: 12 residues. Looked up from germline, CDR1 is SGHNT and CDR2 is YYREEE (reference sequence). The CDR3 spells CASSLQDYEQYF. The CDR3 nucleotides read TGTGCCAGCAGCTTGCAGGACTACGAGCAGTACTTC.

V and J are TRBV12-3 or TRBV12-4 and TRBJ1-2, with D possibly matching TRBD1 (6 bases). Trimming removed 7 bases at V and 7 bases at J, with 13 bases between. CDR3 length: 12 amino acids. The CDR3 coding sequence is TGTGCCAGCACTAAACCCAGGGGTGGCTACACCTTC. Residues: CASTKPRGGYTF.

This rearrangement joins TRBV5-6 to TRBJ2-7, with unresolved D. This CDR3 has 14 residues. The germline V and J ends were trimmed by 1 base and 2 bases, with 10 bases remaining between them. The germline V gene has CDR1 SGHDT and CDR2 YYEEEE. The CDR3 DNA reads TGTGCCAGCAGCTTGAATAGCCAGCCCTACGAGCAGTACTTC. This gives the protein CASSLNSQPYEQYF.

This clone has just one count. This rearrangement joins TRBV12-5 to TRBJ1-6, with D possibly TRBD1 on 5 matching bases. The germline gives CDR1 LGHNT, CDR2 FRNRAP. Between the trimmed V and J ends, which lost 8 bases and 6 bases, there was a span of 14 bases. CDR3 length: 14 residues. CDR3 amino acids: CASRGGGSNSPLHF. CDR3 DNA sequence: TGTGCTAGTAGGGGTGGAGGGAGTAATTCACCCCTCCACTTT.

This chain joins TRBV27 and TRBJ1-6, with 9 bases matching TRBD1. The germline gives CDR1 MNHEY, CDR2 SMNVEV (reference sequence). The CDR3 runs 15 residues. The junction had 7 bases not matched to a gene; V was cut back by 6 bases and J by 7 bases. The DNA for the CDR3 is TGTGCCAGCAGCCCTTGGACAGGGGAAAATTCACCCCTCCACTTT. It translates to CASSPWTGENSPLHF.

The chain employs TRBV6-1 and TRBJ2-7; 7 bases agree with TRBD2. Germline V gives CDR1 MNHNS, CDR2 SASEGT. The CDR3 loop spans 14 amino acids. The trim removed 2 bases at V and 5 bases at J, leaving 6 bases unmatched. The CDR3 region has the DNA TGTGCCAGCAGTGAATTTGGCGGGAGTGACGAGCAGTACTTC. This translates into CASSEFGGSDEQYF.

This chain joins TRBV29-1 and TRBJ2-3; possible D gene TRBD1, 5 bases. V gave up 5 bases and J gave up 3 bases, with 21 bases separating them. Germline lookup yields CDR1 SQVTM and CDR2 ANQGSEA. This CDR3 comprises 16 residues. The CDR3 loop reads CSVFRRGREGTDTQYF. The CDR3 DNA reads TGCAGCGTTTTCAGGCGAGGCAGGGAAGGGACAGATACGCAGTATTTT.

In its sample, this clone was seen a few times. J is TRBJ1-6 and V is TRBV19; TRBD1 matches at 8 bases. Germline lookup yields CDR1 LNHDA and CDR2 SQIVND (reference sequence). Trimming at V came to 10 bases and at J to 7 bases, leaving 15 bases not matched to a gene. This CDR3 has 16 amino acids. The CDR3 is CATRTGTTVPNSPLHF. For the CDR3, the DNA is TGTGCCACTAGGACAGGGACGACAGTTCCCAATTCACCCCTCCACTTT.

The chain joins TRBV27 to TRBJ1-6, with TRBD1 identical over 11 bases. Germline loops: CDR1 MNHEY, CDR2 SMNVEV (reference sequence). Unmatched junction bases numbered 11, after V lost 7 bases and J lost 9 bases. The CDR3 is 16 amino acids. CDR3 bases: TGTGCCAGCACCGTCTTCTCCGGGACAGGGGGTTCACCCCTCCACTTT. The encoded protein is CASTVFSGTGGSPLHF.

The chain links TRBV6-5 to TRBJ1-2; TRBD1 is a possible D gene (6 bases). The V gene lost 7 bases and the J gene lost 2 bases, with 17 bases spanning the gap. Germline loops: CDR1 MNHEY, CDR2 SVGAGI. CDR3 length equals 15 residues. CDR3 sequence reads: CASTPAGTPNYGYTF. The DNA of the CDR3 is TGTGCCAGCACTCCCGCCGGGACACCCAACTATGGCTACACCTTC.

CDR3 sequence (DNA): TGTGCCAGCGGACCCTTGGACATCGCCCGTTATGGCTACACCTTC. Amino acids: CASGPLDIARYGYTF. V is TRBV6-6 and J is TRBJ1-2; D may be TRBD1 (5 bases). Deletions cut 8 bases from V and 5 bases from J, with 21 bases between. Germline V CDR1 and CDR2: MNHNY, SVGAGI (reference sequence). The CDR3 has 15 amino acids.

CDR3 bases: TGTGCCAGCAGCCCCAGGGGCACTGAAGCTTTCTTT. This translates into CASSPRGTEAFF. The chain joins TRBV9 to TRBJ1-1; D might be TRBD1 (6 bases). The CDR3 contains 12 residues. The ends were cut back, 4 bases at V and 4 bases at J, with 8 bases in the middle. CDR1 is SGDLS and CDR2 is YYNGEE in the germline V gene.

CDR3 DNA: TGTGCCAGCAGCTTAGTTAGCGGGGGGGTCCTGGGTACGCAGTATTTT. Its protein product is CASSLVSGGVLGTQYF. The chain employs TRBV7-3 and TRBJ2-3; 11 nucleotides align to TRBD2. Per germline, CDR1 SGHTA and CDR2 FQGTGA. With V trimmed by 2 bases and J by 8 bases, 9 bases remained unmatched. The CDR3 runs 16 residues.

The rearrangement uses TRBV24-1 and TRBJ2-3, with 8 bases identical to TRBD2. The CDR3 is made up of 18 amino acids. The germline V gene has CDR1 KGHDR and CDR2 SFDVKD. Unmatched junction bases numbered 11, after V lost 3 bases and J lost 1 base. The CDR3 region is CATSDGSGLARGTDTQYF. Written as DNA, the CDR3 is TGTGCCACCAGTGATGGGAGCGGACTAGCTAGAGGCACAGATACGCAGTATTTT.

V usage is TRBV5-1 and J usage is TRBJ2-3; D is perhaps TRBD2 (7 bases). The ends were cut back, 0 bases at V and 4 bases at J, with 12 bases in the middle. This CDR3 has 15 residues. CDR1 is SGHRS, CDR2 YFSETQ, per germline. Here the CDR3 DNA reads TGCGCCAGCAGCTTGGTGGCGGGGGCTTCAGATACGCAGTATTTT. Its protein product is CASSLVAGASDTQYF.